This TCR beta chain appears in the sequencing data of a study of hypomethylating agent response in myelodysplastic syndrome. Regarding the study as a whole: No significant post-treatment change in richness, rarefaction diversity or clonality, across all patients or response groups.

The CDR3 contains 16 residues. The V end was cut by 2 bases, the J end by 0 bases, with 11 bases between. Germline values: CDR1 SEHNR, CDR2 FQNEAQ (reference sequence). As for this clone: Antigen unknown.

Data came from immunoSEQ multiplex PCR; TCRdb stores just in-frame clones and leaves some out. The sample yields several thousand clones, about 90% seen once. The sequence was collected from a human donor with myelodysplastic syndrome. The sample here was bone marrow, taken before or after starting hypomethylating agent treatment for myelodysplastic syndrome (not recorded which). The gene calls are TRBV7-9 and TRBJ1-5; D gene unclear. CDR3 sequence (DNA): TGTGCCAGCAGCTTAATACGAGGAGATAGCAATCAGCCCCAGCATTTT. Encoded protein: CASSLIRGDSNQPQHF.